A single TCR beta chain is shown here with its context. In this sample, this clonotype turned up once. Its antigen remains unidentified. No much larger clonotype is one base removed from it; base qualities were not supplied. A single read is weak support. The source of the sample is a study of CD8+CD57+ T cells in acquired aplastic anemia (dated by TCRdb to the late 2010s). About the full investigation: A mean of roughly 2.9 ug of DNA, ranging from roughly 0.18 to 30 ug, was extracted from sorted CD4+ and CD8+ cells. CD8+CD57+ expansion was defined as frequency above the mean frequency observed in healthy subjects.

TCR beta VDJ combination and CDR3 sequence profiling used genomic DNA as the template. An Illumina HiSeq 2000 was the platform used for TCR repertoire sequencing. As for how the authors treated the data: Repertoire assessment relied on Simpson's diversity index, CDR3 size and DJ length profiles, and TRBV/TRBJ rearrangement plots. Whichever DNA sequence was most abundant in the deep sequencing data was defined as the immunodominant clone. CDR3 amino acid sequences were screened for sharing across subjects and were compared with published repertoires and the VDJdb database. In TCRdb, the public reads were trimmed at Q25 with fastp and aligned with MiXCR, with productive beta chains retained. Rows are combined by CDR3 protein, so each entry shows the most common genes and DNA. TCRdb assigned the V and J calls; the authors' analysis was not used. The sample profile shows about 180,000 distinct CDR3 sequences; approximately 48% of them were found once. In total, the top ten clones hold about 2% of the sample.

V trim: 11 bases; J trim: 7 bases; unmatched bases: 15. The CDR1 and CDR2 encoded by the germline V gene are KGHDR and SFDVKD. The CDR3 sequence holds 16 residues, the cysteine and phenylalanine included. The only DNA kept is the CDR3, 48 bases in frame from the first base. Patients chosen for sequencing had shown expansion of CD8+CD57+ cells by flow cytometry. Severe acquired aplastic anemia was diagnosed in all patients according to International Study of Aplastic Anemia and Agranulocytosis and Camitta criteria. No therapy had been received by the patients at the time of blood sampling. In this study, sorted CD4+ and CD8+ T cells from the blood of healthy subjects and of severe aplastic anemia patients had their TCR repertoires deep-sequenced. Patients were enrolled under clinicaltrials.gov protocols 00001620, 01623167, 00001397, 00071045, 00081523 and 00961064 in the USA. Ficoll-Paque density gradient centrifugation was used to isolate peripheral blood mononuclear cells. Before DNA extraction, CD4+ and CD8+ T cells were sorted by FACS or by magnetic beads.

The paper's findings and limits, for the study overall: Patients and healthy controls showed no significant difference in CD8+ Simpson's diversity (P=0.060). Fewer than 30 CD8+ CDR3 sequences were found in both patients and controls but appeared to be highly expressed in patients and within the immunodominant clones of the patients.

Recombination joined TRBV24-1 with TRBJ1-4; the junction holds 10 bases that match TRBD1. Sequenced material: sorted CD4+, CD8+, or CD8+CD57+ T cells (not recorded which) from PBMCs. This clonotype was obtained from a human donor with aplastic anemia. The DNA reads TGTGCCAGCAGCTTAGCCGACAGGGGGCAGGGTGAAAAACTGTTTTTT. Its amino acids are CASSLADRGQGEKLFF.